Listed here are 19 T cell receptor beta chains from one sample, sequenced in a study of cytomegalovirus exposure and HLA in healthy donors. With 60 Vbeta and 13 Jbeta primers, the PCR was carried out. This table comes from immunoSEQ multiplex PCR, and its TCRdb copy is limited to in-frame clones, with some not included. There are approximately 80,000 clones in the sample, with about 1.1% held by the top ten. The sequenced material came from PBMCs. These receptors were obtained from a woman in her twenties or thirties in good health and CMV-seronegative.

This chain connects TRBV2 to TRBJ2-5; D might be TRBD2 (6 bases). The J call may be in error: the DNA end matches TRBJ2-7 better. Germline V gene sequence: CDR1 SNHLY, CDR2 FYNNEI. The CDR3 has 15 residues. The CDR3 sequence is CASSEVEGPLYEQYF. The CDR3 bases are TGTGCCAGCAGTGAAGTGGAGGGGCCCCTCTACGAGCAGTACTTC.

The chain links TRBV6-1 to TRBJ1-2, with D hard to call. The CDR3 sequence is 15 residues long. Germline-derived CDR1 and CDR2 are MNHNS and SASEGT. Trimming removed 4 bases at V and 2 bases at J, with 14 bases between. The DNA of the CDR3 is TGTGCCAGCAGTGTCTTTTCCGGAGCGAACTATGGCTACACCTTC. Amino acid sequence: CASSVFSGANYGYTF.

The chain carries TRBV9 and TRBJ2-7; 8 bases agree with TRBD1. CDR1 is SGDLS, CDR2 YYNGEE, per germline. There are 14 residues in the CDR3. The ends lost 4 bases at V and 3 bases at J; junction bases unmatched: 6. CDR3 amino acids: CASSIGTGNYEQYF. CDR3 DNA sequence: TGTGCCAGCAGCATTGGGACAGGCAACTACGAGCAGTACTTC.

The CDR3 here is CASSLRGYGYTF. The CDR3 DNA reads as TGCGCCAGCAGCTTGCGGGGATATGGCTACACCTTC. The J gene is TRBJ1-2, the V gene TRBV5-1; D unresolved. Germline V gene data show CDR1 as SGHRS and CDR2 as YFSETQ. The V end lost 1 base, the J end lost 5 bases, and 6 bases lay between the germline ends. The CDR3 has 12 amino acids.

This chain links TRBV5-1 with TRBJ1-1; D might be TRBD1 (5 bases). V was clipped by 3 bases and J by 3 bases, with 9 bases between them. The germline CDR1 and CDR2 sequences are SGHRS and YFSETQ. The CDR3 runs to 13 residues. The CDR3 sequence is CASSSPGDTEAFF. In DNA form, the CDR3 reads TGCGCCAGCAGCTCCCCGGGGGACACTGAAGCTTTCTTT.

In DNA form, the CDR3 reads TGTGCCAGCTCAGCGAACCCGGGTCAAAATAGCAATCAGCCCCAGCATTTT. As protein: CASSANPGQNSNQPQHF. The V and J genes are TRBV18 and TRBJ1-5; no firm D call. Germline CDR1 KGHSH, CDR2 LQKENI. This CDR3 has 17 amino acids. Trimming took off 5 bases at V and 0 bases at J, with 17 bases between the two ends.

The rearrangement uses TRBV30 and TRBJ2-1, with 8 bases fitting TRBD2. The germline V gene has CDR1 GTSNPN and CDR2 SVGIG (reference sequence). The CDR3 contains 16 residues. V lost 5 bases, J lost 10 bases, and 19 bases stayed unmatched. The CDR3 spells CAWELPGLVGSREQFF. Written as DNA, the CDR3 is TGTGCCTGGGAACTTCCGGGACTAGTGGGGTCTAGGGAGCAGTTCTTC.

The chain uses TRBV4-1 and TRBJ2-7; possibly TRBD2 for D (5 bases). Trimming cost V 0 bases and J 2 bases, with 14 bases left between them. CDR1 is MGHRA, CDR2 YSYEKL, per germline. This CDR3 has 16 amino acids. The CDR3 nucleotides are TGCGCCAGCAGCCAAGATACGAGCGGACCCACCTACGAGCAGTACTTC. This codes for CASSQDTSGPTYEQYF.

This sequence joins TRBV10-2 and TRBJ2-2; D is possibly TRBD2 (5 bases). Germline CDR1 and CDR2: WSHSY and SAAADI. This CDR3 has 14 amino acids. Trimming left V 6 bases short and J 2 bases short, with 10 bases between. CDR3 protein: CASRRGSNTGELFF. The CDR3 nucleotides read TGCGCCAGCAGACGGGGTTCAAACACCGGGGAGCTGTTTTTT.

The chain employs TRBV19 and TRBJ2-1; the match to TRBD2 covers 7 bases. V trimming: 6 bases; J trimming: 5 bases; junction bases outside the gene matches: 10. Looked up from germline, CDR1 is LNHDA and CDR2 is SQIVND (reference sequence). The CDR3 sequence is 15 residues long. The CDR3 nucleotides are TGTGCCAGTAGGGCTACTAGCGTTTTCGACAATGAGCAGTTCTTC. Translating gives CASRATSVFDNEQFF. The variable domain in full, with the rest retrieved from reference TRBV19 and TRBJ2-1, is DGGITQSPKYLFRKEGQNVTLSCEQNLNHDAMYWYRQDPGQGLRLIYYSQIVNDFQKGDIAEGYSVSREKKESFPLTVTSAQKNPTAFYLCASRATSVFDNEQFFGPGTRLTVL.

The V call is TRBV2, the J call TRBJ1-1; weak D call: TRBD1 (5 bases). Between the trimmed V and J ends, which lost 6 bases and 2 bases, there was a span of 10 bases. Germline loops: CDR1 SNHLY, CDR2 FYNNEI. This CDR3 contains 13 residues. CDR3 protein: CASRAGLNTEAFF. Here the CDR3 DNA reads TGTGCCAGCAGAGCAGGGTTAAACACTGAAGCTTTCTTT.

The CDR3 region has the DNA TGTGCCAGCAGGGGACAGGGGTTCTTCTATGGCTACACCTTC. Protein sequence: CASRGQGFFYGYTF. The chain is built from TRBV6-1 and TRBJ1-2; 10 nucleotides align to TRBD1. The CDR3 extends over 14 amino acids. V trimming: 6 bases; J trimming: 4 bases; junction bases outside the gene matches: 5. In germline, CDR1 is MNHNS, CDR2 SASEGT.

The chain's CDR3 is CASSQRGEPGQGANYGYTF. The CDR3 DNA reads TGCGCCAGCAGCCAACGCGGGGAACCCGGGCAGGGGGCTAACTATGGCTACACCTTC. This chain links TRBV4-1 with TRBJ1-2; 7 positions agree with TRBD1. V gave up 2 bases and J gave up 0 bases; unmatched junction bases: 15. CDR3 length equals 19 residues. Germline assignment: CDR1 MGHRA and CDR2 YSYEKL.

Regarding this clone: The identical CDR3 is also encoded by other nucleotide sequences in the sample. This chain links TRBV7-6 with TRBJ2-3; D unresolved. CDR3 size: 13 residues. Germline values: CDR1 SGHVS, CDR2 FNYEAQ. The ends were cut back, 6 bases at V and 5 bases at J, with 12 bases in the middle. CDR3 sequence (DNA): TGTGCCAGCAGTTCCAGGTCCCTAGATACGCAGTATTTT. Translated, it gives CASSSRSLDTQYF.

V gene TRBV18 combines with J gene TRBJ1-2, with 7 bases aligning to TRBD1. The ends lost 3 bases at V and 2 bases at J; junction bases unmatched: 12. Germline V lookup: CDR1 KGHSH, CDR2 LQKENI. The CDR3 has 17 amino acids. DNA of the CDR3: TGTGCCAGCTCACCCCGGATCCACGGGACAGCAAACTATGGCTACACCTTC. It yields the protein CASSPRIHGTANYGYTF.

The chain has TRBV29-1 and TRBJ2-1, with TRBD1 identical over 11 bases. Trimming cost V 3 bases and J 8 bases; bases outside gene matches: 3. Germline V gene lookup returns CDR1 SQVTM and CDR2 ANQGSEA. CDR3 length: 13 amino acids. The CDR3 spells CSVEGQGVHEQFF. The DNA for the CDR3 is TGCAGCGTTGAGGGACAGGGGGTACATGAGCAGTTCTTC.

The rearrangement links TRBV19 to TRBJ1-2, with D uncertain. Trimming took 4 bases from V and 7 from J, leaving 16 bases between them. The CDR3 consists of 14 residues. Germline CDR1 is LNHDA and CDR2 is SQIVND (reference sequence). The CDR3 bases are TGTGCCAGTAGTAACACATTCTCTGATGGTGGCTACACCTTC. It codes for CASSNTFSDGGYTF.

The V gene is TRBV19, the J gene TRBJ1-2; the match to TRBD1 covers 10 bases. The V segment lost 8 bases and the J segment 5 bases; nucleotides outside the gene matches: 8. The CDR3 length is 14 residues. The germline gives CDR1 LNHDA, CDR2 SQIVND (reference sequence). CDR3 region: CASQLGTGAYGYTF. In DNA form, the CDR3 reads TGTGCCAGTCAGCTCGGGACAGGGGCATATGGCTACACCTTC. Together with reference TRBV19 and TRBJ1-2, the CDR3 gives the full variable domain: DGGITQSPKYLFRKEGQNVTLSCEQNLNHDAMYWYRQDPGQGLRLIYYSQIVNDFQKGDIAEGYSVSREKKESFPLTVTSAQKNPTAFYLCASQLGTGAYGYTFGSGTRLTVV.

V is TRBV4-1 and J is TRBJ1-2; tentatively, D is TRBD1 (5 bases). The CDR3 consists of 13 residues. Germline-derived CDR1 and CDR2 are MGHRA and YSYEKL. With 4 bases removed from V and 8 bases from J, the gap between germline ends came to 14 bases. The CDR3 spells CASSLSGTEGYTF. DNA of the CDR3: TGCGCCAGCAGCCTTTCCGGGACTGAGGGCTACACCTTC.